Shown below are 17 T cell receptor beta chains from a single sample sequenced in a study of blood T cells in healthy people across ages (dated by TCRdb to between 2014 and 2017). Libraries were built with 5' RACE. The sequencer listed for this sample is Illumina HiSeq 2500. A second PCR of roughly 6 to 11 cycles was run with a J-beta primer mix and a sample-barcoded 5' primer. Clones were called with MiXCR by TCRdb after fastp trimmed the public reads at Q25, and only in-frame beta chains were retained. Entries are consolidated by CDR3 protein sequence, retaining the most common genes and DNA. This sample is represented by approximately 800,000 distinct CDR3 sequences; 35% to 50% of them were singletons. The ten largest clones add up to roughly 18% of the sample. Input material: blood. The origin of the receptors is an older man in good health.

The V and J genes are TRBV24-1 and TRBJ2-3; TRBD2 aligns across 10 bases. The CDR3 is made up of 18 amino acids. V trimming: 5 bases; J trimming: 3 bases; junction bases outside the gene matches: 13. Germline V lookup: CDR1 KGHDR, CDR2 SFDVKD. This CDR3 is CATSAPIFGTSETDTQYF. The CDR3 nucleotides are TGTGCCACCAGTGCCCCAATTTTCGGGACTAGCGAGACAGATACGCAGTATTTT.

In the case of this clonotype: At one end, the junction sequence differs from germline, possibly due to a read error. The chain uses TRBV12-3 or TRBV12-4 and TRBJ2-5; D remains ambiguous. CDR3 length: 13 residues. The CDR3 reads CAISLGTQETQYF. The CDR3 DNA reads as TGTGCCATCAGTTTGGGTACACAAGAGACCCAGTACTTC.

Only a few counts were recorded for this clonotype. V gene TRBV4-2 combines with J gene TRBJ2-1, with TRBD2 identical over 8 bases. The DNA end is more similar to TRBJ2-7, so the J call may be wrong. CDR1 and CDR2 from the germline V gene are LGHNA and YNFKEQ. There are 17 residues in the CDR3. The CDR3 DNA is TGTGCCAGCAGCCAAGATCCGACTAGCGTCAGGGGCTATGAGCAGTACTTC. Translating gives CASSQDPTSVRGYEQYF.

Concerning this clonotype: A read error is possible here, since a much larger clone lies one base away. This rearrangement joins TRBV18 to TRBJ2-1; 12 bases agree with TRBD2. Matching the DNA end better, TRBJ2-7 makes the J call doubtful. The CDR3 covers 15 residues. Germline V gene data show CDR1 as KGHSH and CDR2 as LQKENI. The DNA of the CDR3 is TGTGCCAGCTCACCCGGGACTAGCGGGTTTAATGAGCAGTACTTC. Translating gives CASSPGTSGFNEQYF.

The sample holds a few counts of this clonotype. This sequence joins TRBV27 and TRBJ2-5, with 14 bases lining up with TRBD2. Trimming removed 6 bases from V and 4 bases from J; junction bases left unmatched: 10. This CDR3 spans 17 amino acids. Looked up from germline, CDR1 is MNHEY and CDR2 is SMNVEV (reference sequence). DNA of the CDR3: TGTGCCAGCAGGGCGGGACTAGCGGGAGCGAGGTTAGAGACCCAGTACTTC. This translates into CASRAGLAGARLETQYF.

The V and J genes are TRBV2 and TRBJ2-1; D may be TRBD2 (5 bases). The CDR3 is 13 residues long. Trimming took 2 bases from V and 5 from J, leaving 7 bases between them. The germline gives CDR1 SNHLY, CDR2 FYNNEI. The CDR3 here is CASSELRDNEQFF. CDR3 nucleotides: TGTGCCAGCAGTGAACTGAGGGACAATGAGCAGTTCTTC.

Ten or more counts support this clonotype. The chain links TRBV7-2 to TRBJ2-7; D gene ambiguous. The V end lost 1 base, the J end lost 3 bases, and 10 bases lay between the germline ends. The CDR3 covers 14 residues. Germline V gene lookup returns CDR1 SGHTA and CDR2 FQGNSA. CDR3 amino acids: CASSLDRAGYEQYF. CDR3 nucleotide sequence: TGTGCCAGCAGCTTAGATAGGGCCGGCTACGAGCAGTACTTC.

The CDR3 loop reads CASSPLGRNTEAFF. CDR3 DNA: TGTGCCAGCAGCCCCCTGGGGCGGAACACTGAAGCTTTCTTT. The V call is TRBV7-2, the J call TRBJ1-1; possible D gene TRBD1, 5 bases. Germline CDR1 is SGHTA and CDR2 is FQGNSA. V shed 5 bases and J shed 1 base, with 11 bases lying between them. The CDR3 runs 14 residues.

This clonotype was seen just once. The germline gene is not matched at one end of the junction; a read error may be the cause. CDR3 amino acids: CAGRPLLAELNEQFF. CDR3 bases: TGTGCCGGCAGACCACTACTAGCGGAACTGAATGAGCAGTTCTTC. The chain employs TRBV6-2 or TRBV6-3 and TRBJ2-1; 8 positions agree with TRBD2. This CDR3 has 15 amino acids. Germline V gene lookup returns CDR1 MNHEY and CDR2 SVGEGT.

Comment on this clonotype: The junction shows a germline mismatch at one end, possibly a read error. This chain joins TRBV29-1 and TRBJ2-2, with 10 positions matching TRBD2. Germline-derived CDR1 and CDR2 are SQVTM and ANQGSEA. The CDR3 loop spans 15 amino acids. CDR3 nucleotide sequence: TGTGGCGTTTCCGTCTCTAGCGGGAGCACCGGGGAGCTGTTTTTT. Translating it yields CGVSVSSGSTGELFF.

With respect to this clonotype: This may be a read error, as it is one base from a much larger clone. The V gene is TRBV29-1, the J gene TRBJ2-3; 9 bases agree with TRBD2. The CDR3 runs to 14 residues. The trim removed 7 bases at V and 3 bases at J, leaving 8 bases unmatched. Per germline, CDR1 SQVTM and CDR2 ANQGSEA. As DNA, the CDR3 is TGCAGCGGGGGTAGCGGGAGTGGAACAGATACGCAGTATTTT. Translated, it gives CSGGSGSGTDTQYF.

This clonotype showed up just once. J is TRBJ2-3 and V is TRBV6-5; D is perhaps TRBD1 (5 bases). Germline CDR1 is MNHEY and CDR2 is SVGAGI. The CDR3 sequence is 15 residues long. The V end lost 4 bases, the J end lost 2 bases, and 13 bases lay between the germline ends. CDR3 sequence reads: CASSSQGFHTDTQYF. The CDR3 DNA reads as TGTGCCAGCAGTTCCCAGGGATTTCACACAGATACGCAGTATTTT.

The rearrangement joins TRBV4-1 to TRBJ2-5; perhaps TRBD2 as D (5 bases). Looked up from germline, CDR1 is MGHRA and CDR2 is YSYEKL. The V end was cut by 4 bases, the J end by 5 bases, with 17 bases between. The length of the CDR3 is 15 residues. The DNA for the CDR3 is TGCGCCAGCAGCCCATTGGTAACCCCGGGGGAGACCCAGTACTTC. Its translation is CASSPLVTPGETQYF.

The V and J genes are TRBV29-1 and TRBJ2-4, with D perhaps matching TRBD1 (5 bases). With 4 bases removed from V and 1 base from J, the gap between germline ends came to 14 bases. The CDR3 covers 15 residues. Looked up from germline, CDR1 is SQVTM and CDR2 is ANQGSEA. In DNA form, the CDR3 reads TGCAGCGTTGGAGAGCCTCAGGGTGCCAAAAACATTCAGTACTTC. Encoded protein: CSVGEPQGAKNIQYF.

The CDR3 DNA reads as TGCGCCAGCAGCTTGGAGGGGGCCTGGGAGACCCAGTACTTC. Encoded protein: CASSLEGAWETQYF. The gene calls are TRBV5-1 and TRBJ2-5; the match to TRBD1 covers 7 bases. Germline CDR1 and CDR2: SGHRS and YFSETQ. The CDR3 consists of 14 residues. The ends lost 0 bases at V and 5 bases at J; junction bases unmatched: 4.

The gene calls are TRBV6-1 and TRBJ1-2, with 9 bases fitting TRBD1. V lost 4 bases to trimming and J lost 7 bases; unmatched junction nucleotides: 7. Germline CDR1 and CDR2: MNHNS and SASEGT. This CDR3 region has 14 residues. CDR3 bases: TGTGCCAGCAGTGCCTCACGGGACAGGGCTGGCTACACCTTC. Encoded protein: CASSASRDRAGYTF.

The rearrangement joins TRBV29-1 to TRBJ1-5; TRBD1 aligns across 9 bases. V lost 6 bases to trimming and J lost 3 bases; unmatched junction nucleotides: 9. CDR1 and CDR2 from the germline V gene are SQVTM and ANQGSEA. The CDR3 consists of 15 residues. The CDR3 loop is CSVTKGTGNNQPQHF. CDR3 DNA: TGCAGCGTGACAAAGGGGACAGGGAACAATCAGCCCCAGCATTTT.